This T cell receptor beta chain derives from a study of blood T cell repertoires in COVID-19. Study context: Some COVID-19 samples were acute and others convalescent; all came from the United States, Italy and Spain. In each case, the material was cDNA or gDNA derived from T cells, B-cell-depleted T cells, or PBMCs.

This CDR3 spans 12 amino acids. The V and J ends lost 8 bases and 4 bases respectively, with 8 bases between them. CDR1 and CDR2 from the germline V gene are MNHNY and SVGAGI (reference sequence). Study processing details: Cell counts per sample came from amplifying reference gene primers. Repertoires were generated with immunoSEQ multiplex PCR, while TCRdb's copy carries only in-frame clones and drops some. The DNA was the basis for D and trimming; V, J and clone size are from that table. Here the sample spans around 67,000 clones, 81% being singletons. The clonotype comes from a human donor in a cohort sampled during active COVID-19. The V and J genes are TRBV6-6 and TRBJ2-2; D might be TRBD2 (6 bases). The sample consisted of peripheral blood. The CDR3 bases are TGTGCCAGCGGGACTTCCACCGGGGAGCTGTTTTTT. Residues: CASGTSTGELFF.